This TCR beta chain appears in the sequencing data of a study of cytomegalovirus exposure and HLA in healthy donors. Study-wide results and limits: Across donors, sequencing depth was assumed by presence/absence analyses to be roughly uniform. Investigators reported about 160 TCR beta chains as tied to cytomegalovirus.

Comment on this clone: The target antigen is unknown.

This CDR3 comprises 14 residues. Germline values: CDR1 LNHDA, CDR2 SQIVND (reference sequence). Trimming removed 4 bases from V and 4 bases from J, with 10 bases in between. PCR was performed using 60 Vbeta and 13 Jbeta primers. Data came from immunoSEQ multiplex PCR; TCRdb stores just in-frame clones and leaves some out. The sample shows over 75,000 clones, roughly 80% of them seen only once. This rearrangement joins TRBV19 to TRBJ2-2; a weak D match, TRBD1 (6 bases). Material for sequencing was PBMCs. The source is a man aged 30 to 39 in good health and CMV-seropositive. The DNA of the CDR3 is TGTGCCAGTAGTAACAGGGTAGGCACCGGGGAGCTGTTTTTT. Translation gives CASSNRVGTGELFF.